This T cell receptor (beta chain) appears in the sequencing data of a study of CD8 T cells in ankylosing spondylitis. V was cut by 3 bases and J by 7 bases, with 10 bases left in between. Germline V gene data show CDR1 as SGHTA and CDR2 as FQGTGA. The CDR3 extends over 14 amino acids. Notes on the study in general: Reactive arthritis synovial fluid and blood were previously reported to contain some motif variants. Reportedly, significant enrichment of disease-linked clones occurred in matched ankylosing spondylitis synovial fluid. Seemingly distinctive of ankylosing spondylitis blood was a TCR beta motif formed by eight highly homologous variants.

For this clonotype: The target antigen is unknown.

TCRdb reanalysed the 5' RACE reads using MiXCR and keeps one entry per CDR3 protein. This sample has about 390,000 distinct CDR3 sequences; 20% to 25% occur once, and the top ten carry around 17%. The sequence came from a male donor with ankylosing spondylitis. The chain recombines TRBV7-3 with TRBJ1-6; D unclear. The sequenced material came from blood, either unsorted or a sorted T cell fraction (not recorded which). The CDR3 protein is CASSFGGKNSPLHF. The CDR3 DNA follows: TGTGCCAGCAGCTTTGGCGGAAAGAATTCACCCCTCCACTTT.